The T cell receptor beta chain described here comes from a study of blood T cell repertoires in COVID-19 (dated by TCRdb to 2018 to 2021). A note on the overall study: The collaborator samples originated in the United States, Italy and Spain and spanned the acute and convalescent phases of COVID-19. The repertoires were released in a freely available public database meant as a resource for research on the immune response to SARS-CoV-2. Where available, HLA class I and class II types were taken from metadata supplied by the sample provider and were not determined by assay-based typing. Deeply sampled blood TCRbeta repertoires from subjects exposed to, actively infected with, or recovered from COVID-19 were included in the dataset. The samples were drawn from the first 160 participants of the ongoing ImmuneRACE study and from some 1,300 subjects provided by 6 global collaborators. The sample metadata nearly always contained a de-identified subject ID, COVID-19 status, age in years and sex. The prospective study material was composed of cDNA or gDNA derived from T cells, B-cell-depleted T cells, or PBMCs. General findings and caveats noted by the study authors: The quantity of clinical and demographic metadata differed by source and by participant and was supplied without curation.

TCRbeta CDR3 regions were amplified from genomic DNA using the immunoSEQ Assay, a bias-controlled multiplex PCR. The paper's data handling went like this. Nucleated cell counts per sample were estimated from amplification of reference gene primers within the assay. To quantify the absolute abundance of each unique TCRbeta CDR3 rearrangement, sequence reads were collapsed and filtered. Productive Simpson clonality was computed per sample as the square root of Simpson's diversity index over productive rearrangements. As stored in TCRdb, this immuneACCESS dataset retains in-frame rearrangements with V and J assigned. A fraction of the clones does not appear; measured against another copy, unresolved V genes explain less than half of the discrepancy, and the remainder lacks a known reason. The DNA was the basis for D and trimming; V, J and clone size are from that table. Present in this sample are roughly 68,000 clones, 79% of which were seen just once. Of the sample, roughly a tenth is held by the ten largest clones.

The CDR1 and CDR2 encoded by the germline V gene are SGDLS and YYNGEE. The CDR3 covers 17 residues, taking in both the cysteine and the phenylalanine. Only the CDR3 DNA is retained, 51 bases long and in frame from the first base. V is cut back by 0 bases and J by 7 bases, with 6 bases in the junction unmatched. This clone is termed medium-sized (0.01 to 0.1%). The antigen this receptor binds is unknown. Per-base qualities were not stored, and no clone one base away is much larger. Collaborating institutions collected whole blood in K2EDTA tubes following their own protocols. For TCRbeta analysis, collaborators shipped samples as frozen whole blood, isolated PBMCs, or DNA extracted from either of those sample types.

Sequencing was done on a sample of peripheral blood. The receptor's source is a woman aged 45-65 years with acute or convalescent COVID-19. The rearranged chain carries TRBV9 and TRBJ2-1, and 14 junctional nucleotides match TRBD2. CDR3 loop: CASSVVGTSGSWNEQFF. The DNA sequence is TGTGCCAGCAGCGTAGTGGGGACTAGCGGGAGTTGGAATGAGCAGTTCTTC.